A single sample gave rise to the 27 T cell receptor beta chains below, sequenced in a study of T cells expressing NK-cell markers. Reanalyzing the 5' RACE reads, TCRdb keeps one entry per CDR3 protein, without DNA. The table lists some 280,000 distinct CDR3 sequences. Material: blood T cells: a sorted CD56 or NKG2C T cell subset, CD4+ or CD8+ T cells, or bulk PBMC T cells (not recorded which). The receptors come from a man younger than 35 in good health.

The J gene is TRBJ2-4, the V gene TRBV6-5; without DNA, the TCRdb call of TRBD1 cannot be checked. From germline, CDR1 is MNHEY and CDR2 SVGAGI. The CDR3 is 16 residues long. The CDR3 protein is CASRTPGTGAKNIQYF.

The V gene is TRBV7-2, the J gene TRBJ1-2. Looked up from germline, CDR1 is SGHTA and CDR2 is FQGNSA. The CDR3 runs to 14 residues. CDR3: CASSLRETFYGYTF.

This rearrangement joins TRBV5-5 to TRBJ2-7; lacking DNA, the TRBD1 call made by TCRdb goes unchecked. Germline assignment: CDR1 SGHKS and CDR2 YYEKEE (reference sequence). The CDR3 is 15 amino acids. The CDR3 protein is CASSLEDRPWNEQYF.

V usage is TRBV29-1 and J usage is TRBJ2-1. CDR1 is SQVTM, CDR2 ANQGSEA, per germline. The CDR3 contains 13 residues. The CDR3 protein is CSVTDSSYNEQFF.

The V call is TRBV10-3, the J call TRBJ2-3; the TCRdb D gene call, TRBD1, has no DNA to confirm it. This CDR3 contains 19 residues. Germline assignment: CDR1 ENHRY and CDR2 SYGVKD. The CDR3 region is CAISDLGQGANSGTDTQYF.

V and J are TRBV25-1 and TRBJ2-1; TCRdb's D call of TRBD1 is untestable without DNA. CDR1 and CDR2 (germline): MGHDK, SYGVNS. This CDR3 is 13 amino acids long. This CDR3 is CASSPPVGQFQFF.

CDR3: CSVVSGGSTDTQYF. The J gene is TRBJ2-3, the V gene TRBV29-1; TCRdb outputs TRBD1, but without DNA this stays unchecked. CDR3 length: 14 amino acids. Germline CDR1 SQVTM, CDR2 ANQGSEA.

The chain uses TRBV24-1 and TRBJ2-1. CDR3 length: 13 residues. Germline assignment: CDR1 KGHDR and CDR2 SFDVKD. CDR3 protein: CATSDSPSNEQFF.

The chain is built from TRBV5-1 and TRBJ2-1; TCRdb picks TRBD2, but there is no DNA to check that call. Germline V gene lookup returns CDR1 SGHRS and CDR2 YFSETQ. This CDR3 is built from 16 residues. The CDR3 sequence is CASSPSPSGRYNEQFF. The entire variable domain, with the rest obtained from reference TRBV5-1 and TRBJ2-1, is as follows: KAGVTQTPRYLIKTRGQQVTLSCSPISGHRSVSWYQQTPGQGLQFLFEYFSETQRNKGNFPGRFSGRQFSNSRSEMNVSTLELGDSALYLCASSPSPSGRYNEQFFGPGTRLTVL.

This chain joins TRBV3-1 and TRBJ1-2; checking the TCRdb D call of TRBD1 is not possible without DNA. CDR1 LGHDT and CDR2 YNNKEL come from the germline V gene (reference sequence). The CDR3 loop spans 16 amino acids. CDR3 sequence reads: CASSQDTGLSLWGYTF.

The rearrangement uses TRBV21-1 and TRBJ2-7. TRBV21-1 is described as a pseudogene. The CDR3 runs 15 residues. The CDR3: CASCQLAGNSYEQYF.

J is TRBJ2-7 and V is TRBV12-3 or TRBV12-4; TCRdb picks TRBD1, but there is no DNA to check that call. There are 13 residues in the CDR3. The CDR3 protein is CASIQTGSYEQYF.

The chain uses TRBV12-3 or TRBV12-4 and TRBJ2-3; no DNA is available, so the TRBD1 call from TCRdb remains unchecked. CDR3 length equals 15 residues. CDR3 protein: CASSFSGSGGDTQYF.

The chain couples TRBV20-1 to TRBJ2-4; the TRBD2 assignment by TCRdb is unverifiable without DNA. Germline CDR1 reads DFQATT; CDR2 reads SNEGSKA (reference sequence). The CDR3 is 15 residues long. CDR3 protein: CSAREGLLAKNIQYF.

The rearrangement uses TRBV4-2 and TRBJ2-7; TCRdb's D call, TRBD1, is unchecked because there is no DNA. Looked up from germline, CDR1 is LGHNA and CDR2 is YNFKEQ. CDR3 length equals 15 residues. The CDR3 sequence: CASGYGTGLNYEQYF.

The gene calls are TRBV19 and TRBJ2-2; without DNA, the TCRdb call of TRBD2 cannot be checked. The V gene's germline CDR1 is LNHDA and CDR2 SQIVND (reference sequence). CDR3 length: 16 residues. The CDR3 spells CASSGLAGPATGELFF.

The chain carries TRBV20-1 and TRBJ1-1; TCRdb's D call, TRBD1, is unchecked because there is no DNA. The germline V gene encodes CDR1 DFQATT and CDR2 SNEGSKA (reference sequence). The CDR3 extends over 14 amino acids. The CDR3: CSASQAGVNTEAFF.

J is TRBJ2-1 and V is TRBV7-3; no DNA is available, so the TRBD1 call from TCRdb remains unchecked. Germline lookup yields CDR1 SGHTA and CDR2 FQGTGA. The CDR3 totals 15 residues. The CDR3 spells CASTGVAPSYNEQFF.

This chain uses TRBV29-1 with TRBJ2-1; TCRdb calls TRBD2, which cannot be checked without DNA. The CDR3 is 15 amino acids. Germline V gene lookup returns CDR1 SQVTM and CDR2 ANQGSEA. This chain's CDR3 is CSGETSGIGVDEQFF.

The chain links TRBV5-1 to TRBJ2-7. Germline CDR1 and CDR2: SGHRS and YFSETQ. The length of the CDR3 is 16 residues. Here the CDR3 reads CASSSFRPRGSYEQYF.

V and J are TRBV5-6 and TRBJ2-1; the TCRdb D gene call, TRBD2, has no DNA to confirm it. The germline V gene encodes CDR1 SGHDT and CDR2 YYEEEE. The CDR3 is 15 amino acids. The CDR3 is CASSSVRTSYNEQFF.

CDR3 sequence: CASSGPSRRETQYF. This chain links TRBV11-2 with TRBJ2-5; TCRdb gives TRBD1 as the D gene, but with no DNA this cannot be confirmed. The CDR3 loop spans 14 amino acids. CDR1 and CDR2 from the germline V gene are SGHAT and FQNNGV.

The chain carries TRBV12-3 or TRBV12-4 and TRBJ2-7; TCRdb's D call, TRBD2, is unchecked because there is no DNA. This CDR3 comprises 18 residues. This CDR3 reads CASSLRALAGGRSYEQYF.

This chain joins TRBV9 and TRBJ2-5; no DNA is available, so the TRBD2 call from TCRdb remains unchecked. The CDR3 totals 15 residues. In germline, CDR1 is SGDLS, CDR2 YYNGEE. CDR3 sequence reads: CASSVAVAGQETQYF.

The chain links TRBV28 to TRBJ2-1; TCRdb returns TRBD2, unconfirmable since there is no DNA. The CDR3 covers 16 residues. CDR1 MDHEN and CDR2 SYDVKM come from the germline V gene. The CDR3 loop is CASSPRTSRNYNEQFF.

The J gene is TRBJ2-7, the V gene TRBV29-1; absent DNA, TCRdb's TRBD2 call cannot be checked. This CDR3 has 14 amino acids. In germline, CDR1 is SQVTM, CDR2 ANQGSEA. CDR3 protein: CSVEVARGSYEQYF.

The chain links TRBV25-1 to TRBJ2-5; the D call of TRBD2 rests on TCRdb alone, since no DNA is present to check it. This CDR3 is 15 amino acids long. The germline V gene has CDR1 MGHDK and CDR2 SYGVNS. The CDR3 is CASSEGVAGLETQYF.